The clone carrying this T cell receptor (beta chain) occurred a few times. Its antigen is unknown. Trimming took off 3 bases at V and 7 bases at J, with 15 bases between the two ends. The CDR3 is 15 amino acids. This record belongs to a study of CD8 T cells in ankylosing spondylitis. Study results and caveats: From matched ankylosing spondylitis synovial fluid, disease-linked clones were reportedly recovered at significantly enriched levels. A TCR beta motif of 7 to 9 highly homologous variants seemed to mark ankylosing spondylitis blood.

For TCR beta, libraries came from quantitative 5'-RACE with molecular barcodes. TCRdb used MiXCR to reprocess the 5' RACE reads, holding one entry per CDR3 protein. The data contain around 340,000 distinct CDR3 sequences, about 15% of them seen just once; the ten biggest clones take up around 0.99%. The clonotype originates from a male donor with ankylosing spondylitis or in good health (not recorded which). Sequenced input: blood, either unsorted or a sorted T cell fraction (not recorded which). V gene TRBV12-3 or TRBV12-4 combines with J gene TRBJ2-2; tentatively, D is TRBD1 or TRBD2 (5 bases each). CDR3 residues: CASSFQGVNVGELFF. CDR3 DNA sequence: TGTGCCAGCAGTTTCCAGGGAGTGAACGTCGGGGAGCTGTTTTTT.